This T cell receptor (beta chain) was sequenced during a study of neurological immune-mediated disorders. Study outcomes and limitations: None of the CDR3 amino acid sequences of expanded clones were shared across subjects, and this suggested private repertoires in all groups. HTLV-1-associated myelopathy showed the most TCR clonal expansion; multiple sclerosis the least, below healthy controls.

TCRdb ran MiXCR on the 5' RACE reads and lists one entry per CDR3 protein. The sample yields tens of thousands of distinct CDR3 sequences, roughly an eighth seen once. Between the trimmed V and J ends, which lost 4 bases and 4 bases, there was a span of 25 bases. The CDR3 sequence is 18 residues long. CDR1 MDHEN and CDR2 SYDVKM come from the germline V gene. There are many counts of this clonotype. Its matching antigen is unknown. Time point defined: longitudinal time-point 1 (baseline). The chain carries TRBV28 and TRBJ1-2; D may be TRBD1 (6 bases). The specimen sequenced was PBMCs. The origin of this receptor is a female donor with HTLV-1-associated myelopathy (HAM/TSP). The CDR3 sequence: CASSSQNPTGSSVYGYTF. The CDR3 nucleotides are TGTGCCAGCAGTTCCCAAAACCCTACAGGGAGCTCTGTCTATGGCTACACCTTC.